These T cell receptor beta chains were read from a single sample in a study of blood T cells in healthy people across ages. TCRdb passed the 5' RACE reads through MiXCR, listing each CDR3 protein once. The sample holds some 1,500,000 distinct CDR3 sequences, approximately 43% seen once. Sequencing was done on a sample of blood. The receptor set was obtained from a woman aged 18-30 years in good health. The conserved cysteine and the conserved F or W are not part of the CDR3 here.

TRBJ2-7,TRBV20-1,SARDSSGGYEQY
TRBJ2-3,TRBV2,ASLVRGGPSTDTQY
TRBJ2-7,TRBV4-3,ASSQPSTRASSYEQY
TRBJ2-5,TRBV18,ASSPPQEQETQY
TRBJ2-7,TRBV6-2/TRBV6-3,ASSNSAYEQY
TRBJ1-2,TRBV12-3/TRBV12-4,ASSDPGQGYYGYT
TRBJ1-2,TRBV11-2,ASSAGIFNYGYT
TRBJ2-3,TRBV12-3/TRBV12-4,ASHERGAMATDTQY
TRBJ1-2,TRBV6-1,ASSENRAGYGYT
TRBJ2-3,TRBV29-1,SVAGTGGGTDTQY
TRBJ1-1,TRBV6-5,ASRGHLDTEAF
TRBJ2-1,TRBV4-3,ASSQDPSGGFRF
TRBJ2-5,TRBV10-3,AISDAGAETQY
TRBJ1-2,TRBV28,ASRPAGQGIYGYT
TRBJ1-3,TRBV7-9,ASSSRTGGSGNTIY
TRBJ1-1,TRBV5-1,ASSLLLGQVTEAF
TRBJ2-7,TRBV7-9,ASSFSGGDSEQY
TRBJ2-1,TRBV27,ASSSPVYSGGSYNEQF
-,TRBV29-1,SVEGKNRVEQY
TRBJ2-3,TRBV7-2,ASSLALRTDTQY
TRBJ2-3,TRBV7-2,ASSLKLGADTQY
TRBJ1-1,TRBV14,ASSQLGTGRTEAF
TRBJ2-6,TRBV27,ASSHGANVLT
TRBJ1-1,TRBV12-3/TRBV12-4,ASKGREMQAF
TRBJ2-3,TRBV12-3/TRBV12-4,ALGPASGSVGTDTQY
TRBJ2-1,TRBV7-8,ASSVGFGTSGRAGNEQF
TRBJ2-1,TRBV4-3,ASSQDPAGVAYNEQF
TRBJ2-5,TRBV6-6,ASSYRAGGYNEQY
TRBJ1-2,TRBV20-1,SAPRLGRRGYGYT
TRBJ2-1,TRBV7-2,ASSLEEVQGEQF
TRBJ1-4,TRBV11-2,ASSSFRQGRGEKLF
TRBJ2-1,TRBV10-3,AISGDISYNEQF
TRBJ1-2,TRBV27,ASSVLGDYGYT
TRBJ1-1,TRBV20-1,SAEDRGFTEAF
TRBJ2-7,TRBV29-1,SAYAGDYEQY
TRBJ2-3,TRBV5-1,ASSLVSSGGAGDTQY
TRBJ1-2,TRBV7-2,ASSLALDRGASNYGYT
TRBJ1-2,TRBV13,ASSPTGSVAYGYT
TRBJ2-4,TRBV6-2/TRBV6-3,ASSYSIGVAKNIQY
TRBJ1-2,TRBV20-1,SAVDRRNYGYT
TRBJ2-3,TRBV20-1,SARRGQDTDTQY
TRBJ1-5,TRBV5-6,ASSLTGQDNQPQH
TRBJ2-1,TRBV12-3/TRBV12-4,ASRFSALGGLF
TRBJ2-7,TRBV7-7,ASSFQRGDEQY
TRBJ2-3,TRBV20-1,SAMSEGLTDTQY
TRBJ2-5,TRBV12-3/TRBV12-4,ASSFLSQETQY
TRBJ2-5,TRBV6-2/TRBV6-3,ASTADRATETQY
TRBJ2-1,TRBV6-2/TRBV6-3,ASSYSPGETYNEQF
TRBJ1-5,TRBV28,ASSLYGIGARGNQPQH